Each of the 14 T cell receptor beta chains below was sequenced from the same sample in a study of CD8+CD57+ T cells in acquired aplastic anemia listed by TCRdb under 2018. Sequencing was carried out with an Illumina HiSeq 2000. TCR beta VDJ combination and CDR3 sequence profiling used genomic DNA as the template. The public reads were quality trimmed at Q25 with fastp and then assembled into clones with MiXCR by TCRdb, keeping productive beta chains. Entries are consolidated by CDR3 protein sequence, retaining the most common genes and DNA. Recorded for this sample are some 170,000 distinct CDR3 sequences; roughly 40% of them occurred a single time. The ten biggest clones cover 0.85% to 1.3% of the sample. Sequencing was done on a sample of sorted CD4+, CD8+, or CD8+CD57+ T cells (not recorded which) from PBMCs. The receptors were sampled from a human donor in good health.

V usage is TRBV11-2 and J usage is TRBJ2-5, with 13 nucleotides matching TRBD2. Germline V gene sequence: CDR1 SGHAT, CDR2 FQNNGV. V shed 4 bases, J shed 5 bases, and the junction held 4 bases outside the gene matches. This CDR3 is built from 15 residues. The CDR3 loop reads CASSSWTSGGETQYF. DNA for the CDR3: TGTGCCAGCAGCTCCTGGACTAGCGGGGGCGAGACCCAGTACTTC.

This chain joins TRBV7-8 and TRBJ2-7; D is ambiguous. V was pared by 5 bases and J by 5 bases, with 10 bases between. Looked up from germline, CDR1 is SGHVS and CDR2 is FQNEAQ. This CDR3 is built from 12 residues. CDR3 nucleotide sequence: TGTGCCAGCAGCCTAATGACGGACGAGCAGTACTTC. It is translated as CASSLMTDEQYF. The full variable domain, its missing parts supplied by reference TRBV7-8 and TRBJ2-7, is GAGVSQSPRYKVAKRGQDVALRCDPISGHVSLFWYQQALGQGPEFLTYFQNEAQLDKSGLPSDRFFAERPEGSVSTLKIQRTQQEDSAVYLCASSLMTDEQYFGPGTRLTVT.

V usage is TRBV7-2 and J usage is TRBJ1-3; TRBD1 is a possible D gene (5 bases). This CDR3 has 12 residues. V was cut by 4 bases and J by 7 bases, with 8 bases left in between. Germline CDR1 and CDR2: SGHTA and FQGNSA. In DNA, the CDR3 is TGTGCCAGCAGCTCCGGGGGGAACACCATATATTTT. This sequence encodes CASSSGGNTIYF.

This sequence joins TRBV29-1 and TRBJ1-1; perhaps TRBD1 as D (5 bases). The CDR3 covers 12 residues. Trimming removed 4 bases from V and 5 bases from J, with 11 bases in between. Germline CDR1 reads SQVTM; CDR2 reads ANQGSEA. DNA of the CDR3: TGCAGCGTTGGAGGGGAGGGGACTGAAGCTTTCTTT. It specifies CSVGGEGTEAFF.

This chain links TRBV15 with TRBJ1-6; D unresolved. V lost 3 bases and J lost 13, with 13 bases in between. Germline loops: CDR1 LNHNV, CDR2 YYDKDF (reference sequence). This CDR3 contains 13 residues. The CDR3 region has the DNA TGTGCCACCAGCAGTGTCCATTCTCTTCCCCTCCACTTT. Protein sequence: CATSSVHSLPLHF.

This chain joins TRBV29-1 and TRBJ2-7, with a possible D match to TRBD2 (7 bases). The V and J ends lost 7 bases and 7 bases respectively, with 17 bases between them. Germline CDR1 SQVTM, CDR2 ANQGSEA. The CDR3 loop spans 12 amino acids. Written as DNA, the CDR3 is TGCAGCGCCTGGGGGGGGCTACGGGAGCAGTACTTC. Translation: CSAWGGLREQYF.

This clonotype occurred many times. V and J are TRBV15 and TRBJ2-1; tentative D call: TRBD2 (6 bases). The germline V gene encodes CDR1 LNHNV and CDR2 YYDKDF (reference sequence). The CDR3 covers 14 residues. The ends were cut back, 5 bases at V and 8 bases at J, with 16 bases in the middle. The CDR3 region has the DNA TGTGCCACCAGCCGCGGGGAATCCAGCGATGAGCAGTTCTTC. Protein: CATSRGESSDEQFF.

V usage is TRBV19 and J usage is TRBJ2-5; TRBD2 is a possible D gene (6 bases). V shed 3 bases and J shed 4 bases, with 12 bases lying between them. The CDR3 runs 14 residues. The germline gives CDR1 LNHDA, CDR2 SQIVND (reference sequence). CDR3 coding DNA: TGTGCCAGTAGTATCGAGGACGGGGGAGAGACCCAGTACTTC. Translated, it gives CASSIEDGGETQYF. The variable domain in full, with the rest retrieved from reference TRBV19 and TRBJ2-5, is DGGITQSPKYLFRKEGQNVTLSCEQNLNHDAMYWYRQDPGQGLRLIYYSQIVNDFQKGDIAEGYSVSREKKESFPLTVTSAQKNPTAFYLCASSIEDGGETQYFGPGTRLLVL.

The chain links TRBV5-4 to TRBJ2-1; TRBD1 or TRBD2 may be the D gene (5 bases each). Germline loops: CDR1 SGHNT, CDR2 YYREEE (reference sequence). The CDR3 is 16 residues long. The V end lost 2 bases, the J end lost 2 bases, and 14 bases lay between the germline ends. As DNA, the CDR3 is TGTGCCAGCAGCTTTGGAGGTACAGGACCCTACAATGAGCAGTTCTTC. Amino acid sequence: CASSFGGTGPYNEQFF.

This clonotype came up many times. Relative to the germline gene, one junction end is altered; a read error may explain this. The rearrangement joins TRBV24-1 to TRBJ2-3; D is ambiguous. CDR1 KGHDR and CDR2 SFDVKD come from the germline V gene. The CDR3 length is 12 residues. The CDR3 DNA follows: TGTGCCACCTGTGATCGGGCAAAAACGCAGTATTTT. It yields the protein CATCDRAKTQYF.

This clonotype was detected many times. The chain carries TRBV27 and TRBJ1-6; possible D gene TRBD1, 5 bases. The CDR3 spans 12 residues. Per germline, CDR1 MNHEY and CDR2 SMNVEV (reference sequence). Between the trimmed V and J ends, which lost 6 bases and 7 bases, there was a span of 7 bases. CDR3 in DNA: TGTGCCAGCAGAGACAGAAATTCACCCCTCCACTTT. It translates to CASRDRNSPLHF.

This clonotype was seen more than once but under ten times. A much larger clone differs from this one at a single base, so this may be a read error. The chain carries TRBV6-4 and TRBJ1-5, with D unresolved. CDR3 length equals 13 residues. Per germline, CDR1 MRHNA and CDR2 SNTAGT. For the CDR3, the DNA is TGTGCCATCAGTGAGCAGCGCAATCAGCCCCAGCATTTT. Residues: CAISEQRNQPQHF.

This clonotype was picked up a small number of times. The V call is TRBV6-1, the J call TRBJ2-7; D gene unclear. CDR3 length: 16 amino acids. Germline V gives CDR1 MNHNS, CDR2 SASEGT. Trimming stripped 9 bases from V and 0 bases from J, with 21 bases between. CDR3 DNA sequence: TGTGCCAGTTCCCGCTCTCTGGTGACTCCCTCCTACGAGCAGTACTTC. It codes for CASSRSLVTPSYEQYF.

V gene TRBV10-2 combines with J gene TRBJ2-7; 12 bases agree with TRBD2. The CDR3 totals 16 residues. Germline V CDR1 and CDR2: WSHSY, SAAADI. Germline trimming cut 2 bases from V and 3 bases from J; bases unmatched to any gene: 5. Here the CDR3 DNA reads TGCGCCAGCAGTGAGCTAGCGGGGGGGCCTGTCTACGAGCAGTACTTC. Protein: CASSELAGGPVYEQYF.